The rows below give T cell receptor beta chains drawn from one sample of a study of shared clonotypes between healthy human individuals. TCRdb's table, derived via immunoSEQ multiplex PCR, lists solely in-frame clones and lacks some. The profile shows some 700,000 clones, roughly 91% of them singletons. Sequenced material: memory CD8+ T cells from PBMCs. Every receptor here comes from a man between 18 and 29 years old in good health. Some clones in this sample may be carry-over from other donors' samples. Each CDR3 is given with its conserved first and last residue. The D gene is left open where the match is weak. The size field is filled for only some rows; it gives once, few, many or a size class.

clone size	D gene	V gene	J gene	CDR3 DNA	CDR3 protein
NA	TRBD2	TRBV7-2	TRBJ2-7	TGTGCCAGCAGCTCATCCCCGGGGAGGGAGACGCGCCCCGAGCAGTACTTC	CASSSSPGRETRPEQYF
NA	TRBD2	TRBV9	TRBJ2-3	TGTGCCAGCAGCGTCTCCGGACAAGCGGGACGCACAGATACGCAGTATTTT	CASSVSGQAGRTDTQYF
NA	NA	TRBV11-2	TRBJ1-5	TGTGCCAGCAGCTGGACCCAGGGTCAGCCCCAGCATTTT	CASSWTQGQPQHF
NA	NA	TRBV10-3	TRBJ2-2	TGTGCCATCAGTCGGGGGCTAACGAACACCGGGGAGCTGTTTTTT	CAISRGLTNTGELFF
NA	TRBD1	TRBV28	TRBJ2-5	TGTGCCAGCAGCAAACGTCGGGACAGGGGGCGCGGAGAGACCCAGTACTTC	CASSKRRDRGRGETQYF
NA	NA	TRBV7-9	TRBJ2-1	TGTGCTTCTGCGGGCACTCGGTCCTACAATGAGCAGTTCTTC	CASAGTRSYNEQFF
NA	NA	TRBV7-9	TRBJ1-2	TGTGCCAGCAGCTTAGCGCTACGGCAAAACGGATATGGCTACACCTTC	CASSLALRQNGYGYTF
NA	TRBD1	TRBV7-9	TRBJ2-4	TGTGCCAGCAGCTTTAGGACAGGGGGGGATTTTAACATTCAGTACTTC	CASSFRTGGDFNIQYF
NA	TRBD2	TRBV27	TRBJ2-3	TGTGCCAGCAGTTTTGGGGGGGAGGAAGATACGCAGTATTTT	CASSFGGEEDTQYF
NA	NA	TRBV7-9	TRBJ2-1	TGTGCCAGCAGCTTAGCCGGGGGAGCAAGTGACGAGCAGTTCTTC	CASSLAGGASDEQFF
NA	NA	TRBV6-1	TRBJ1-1	TGTGCCAGCAGTGAAGCGCCTACCCCTAGTATTGAAGCTTTCTTT	CASSEAPTPSIEAFF
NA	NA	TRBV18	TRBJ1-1	TGTGCCAGCTCACCGCCTGGGAGGGGTCGAGATGAAGCTTTCTTT	CASSPPGRGRDEAFF
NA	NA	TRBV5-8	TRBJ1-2	TGTGCCAGCAGTCCGCCAGGGAGATATGGCTACACCTTC	CASSPPGRYGYTF
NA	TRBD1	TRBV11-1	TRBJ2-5	TGTGCCAGCAGCTCCCACAGGGGACAGACCCAGTACTTC	CASSSHRGQTQYF
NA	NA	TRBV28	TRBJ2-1	TGTGCCAGCACCGATCAGGCAGTAGGAAATGAGCAGTTCTTC	CASTDQAVGNEQFF
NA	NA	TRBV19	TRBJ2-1	TGTGCCAGTAGTGGAGCGGCACAGGGTAACAATGAGCAGTTCTTC	CASSGAAQGNNEQFF
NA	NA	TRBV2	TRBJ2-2	TGTGCCTTGATAGGGGAGAGCACCGGGGAGCTGTTTTTT	CALIGESTGELFF
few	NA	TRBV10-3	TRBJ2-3	TGTGCCATCAGTGAGTCTATTTCTAGCGGCACAGATACGCAGTATTTT	CAISESISSGTDTQYF
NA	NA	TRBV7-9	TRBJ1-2	TGTGCCAGCAGCTTCGGACCCGCGGATGGCTACACCTTC	CASSFGPADGYTF
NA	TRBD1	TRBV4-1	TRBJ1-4	TGCGCCAGCAGCCAAGATGCCCCCGGGACAGAGGATGAAAAACTGTTTTTT	CASSQDAPGTEDEKLFF
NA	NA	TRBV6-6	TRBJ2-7	TGTGCCAGCAGTCCCCCTAAAGGCGAGCAGTACTTC	CASSPPKGEQYF
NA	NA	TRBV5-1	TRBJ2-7	TGCGCCAGCAGCTTGGGGGCAGCCTACGAGCAGTACTTC	CASSLGAAYEQYF
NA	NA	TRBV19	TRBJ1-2	TGTGCCAGTAGTATCGGAACAGGGAACTATGGCTACACCTTC	CASSIGTGNYGYTF
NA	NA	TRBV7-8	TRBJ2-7	TGTGCCAGCAGCTTCACCCCCGGGACTTTGGACTACGAGCAGTACTTC	CASSFTPGTLDYEQYF
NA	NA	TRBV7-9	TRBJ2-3	TGTGCCAGCAGCTTAGCGTGGGGGGCCCGCACAGATACGCAGTATTTT	CASSLAWGARTDTQYF
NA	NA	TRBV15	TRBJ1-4	TGTGCCACCAGCACCCGACAATCAACTAATGAAAAACTGTTTTTT	CATSTRQSTNEKLFF
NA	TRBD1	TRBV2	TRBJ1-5	TGTGCCAGCCAGACAGGGGGCATGGCAGATCAGCCCCAGCATTTT	CASQTGGMADQPQHF
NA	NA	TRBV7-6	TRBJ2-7	TGTGCCAGCAGCCCCATGGGGGGCGGAGATCCCTACGAGCAGTACTTC	CASSPMGGGDPYEQYF
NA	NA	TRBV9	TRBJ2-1	TGTGCCAGCAGCCACTCCACTTCGACTAGAGCCTTGGGTGAGCAGTTCTTC	CASSHSTSTRALGEQFF
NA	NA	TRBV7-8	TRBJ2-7	TGTGCCAGCAGCCCCCACAGGGATGGATACGAGCAGTACTTC	CASSPHRDGYEQYF
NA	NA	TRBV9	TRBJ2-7	TGTGCCAGCAGCGTAGGGGGGGCTACCGAGCAGTACTTC	CASSVGGATEQYF
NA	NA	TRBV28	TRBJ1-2	TGTGCCAGTACTCCGGGGGGAGCGAGAGGCTACACCTTC	CASTPGGARGYTF
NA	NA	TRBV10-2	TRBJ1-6	TGCGCCAGCAGTTATACCTTCGGGTCACCCCTCCACTTT	CASSYTFGSPLHF
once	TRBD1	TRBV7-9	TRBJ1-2	TGTGCCAGCAGCACCCGGACAGGGGGCCACTATGGCTACACCTTC	CASSTRTGGHYGYTF
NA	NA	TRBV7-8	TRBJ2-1	TGTGCCAGCAGCTTAGTAAGGAGCCTGTACAATGAGCAGTTCTTC	CASSLVRSLYNEQFF
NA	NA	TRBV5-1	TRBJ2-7	TGCGCCAGCAGCTTGGATGGGAGATCCTACGAGCAGTACTTC	CASSLDGRSYEQYF
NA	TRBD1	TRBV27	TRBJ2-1	TGTGCCAGCAGGACCGACAGGGGCCCGTACAATGAGCAGTTCTTC	CASRTDRGPYNEQFF
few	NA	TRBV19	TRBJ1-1	TGTGCCAGTAGTACAGGAGCCACTGAAGCTTTCTTT	CASSTGATEAFF
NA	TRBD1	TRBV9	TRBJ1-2	TGTGCCAGCAGCGTAGATGGGACAGGGTTGTTTTATGGCTACACCTTC	CASSVDGTGLFYGYTF
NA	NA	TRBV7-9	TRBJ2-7	TGTGCCAGCAGCTCCCGGAGGGAGAGCTCCTACGAGCAGTACTTC	CASSSRRESSYEQYF
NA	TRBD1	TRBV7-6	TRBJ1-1	TGTGCCAGCAGCATTTCCGGGACAGGTACCCACACTGAAGCTTTCTTT	CASSISGTGTHTEAFF